The 23 T cell receptor beta chains given below trace back to one sample, sequenced in a study of T cell responses to AZD1222 COVID-19 vaccine. Only in-frame clones appear in the TCRdb table, and some are missing; sequencing was by immunoSEQ multiplex PCR. The sample consists of under 150,000 clones, more than 85% of them appearing once. The starting material was peripheral blood, obtained on day 0 of AZD1222 vaccination. The receptors were sampled from an adult in good health.

This sequence joins TRBV25-1 and TRBJ1-6, with D tentatively TRBD1 (5 bases). Germline loops: CDR1 MGHDK, CDR2 SYGVNS. V dropped 5 bases and J dropped 10 bases, with 12 bases sitting between them. The CDR3 has 13 residues. In DNA, the CDR3 is TGTGCCAGCAGTAAGACAGTCCCCTCACCCCTCCACTTT. Protein product: CASSKTVPSPLHF.

The rearrangement joins TRBV10-2 to TRBJ1-3; the match to TRBD1 covers 12 bases. In germline, CDR1 is WSHSY, CDR2 SAAADI. CDR3 size: 15 residues. Unmatched junction bases numbered 2, after V lost 4 bases and J lost 4 bases. DNA for the CDR3: TGCGCCAGCAGTGCCGGGACAGGGGGCGGAAACACCATATATTTT. This encodes CASSAGTGGGNTIYF.

This clone was detected only once. V usage is TRBV3-1 (or the pseudogene TRBV3-2) and J usage is TRBJ2-7; TRBD1 aligns across 8 bases. The CDR3 extends over 15 amino acids. With 8 bases clipped from V and 4 bases from J, the junction kept 13 bases outside the gene matches. CDR1 is LGHDT, CDR2 YNNKEL, per germline (reference sequence). CDR3 sequence (DNA): TGTGCCAGCGTGGGGCCAGGGACAGGCCGATACGAGCAGTACTTC. Protein: CASVGPGTGRYEQYF.

This chain joins TRBV6-1 and TRBJ2-1; 10 nucleotides match TRBD2. CDR1 and CDR2 from the germline V gene are MNHNS and SASEGT. This CDR3 region has 16 residues. Unmatched junction bases numbered 8, after V lost 3 bases and J lost 6 bases. CDR3: CASSEAFLAGVNEQFF. The CDR3 nucleotides read TGTGCCAGCAGTGAGGCGTTTCTAGCGGGAGTCAATGAGCAGTTCTTC.

The chain links TRBV5-8 to TRBJ2-2; TRBD2 agrees at 7 bases. The CDR3 length is 15 residues. V shed 4 bases, J shed 5 bases, and the junction held 8 bases outside the gene matches. Germline V CDR1 and CDR2: SGHTS, YDEGEE. CDR3 in DNA: TGTGCCAGCAGCCATCGGACTAGAGGAACCGGGGAGCTGTTTTTT. Its translation is CASSHRTRGTGELFF.

In its sample, this clone was seen once. The rearrangement uses TRBV7-9 and TRBJ2-7; D ambiguous. Looked up from germline, CDR1 is SEHNR and CDR2 is FQNEAQ (reference sequence). V was trimmed by 4 bases and J by 6 bases, leaving 16 bases between them. The CDR3 loop spans 14 amino acids. CDR3 sequence: CASSSESSRTEQYF. CDR3 coding DNA: TGTGCCAGCAGCTCAGAGAGTTCTCGTACCGAGCAGTACTTC.

The chain has TRBV27 and TRBJ2-7, with D maybe TRBD1 (6 bases). Trimming removed 5 bases at V and 0 bases at J, with 11 bases between. CDR1 is MNHEY, CDR2 SMNVEV, per germline (reference sequence). The CDR3 extends over 14 amino acids. The CDR3 loop is CASSIGTSSYEQYF. CDR3 in DNA: TGTGCCAGCAGTATAGGGACAAGCTCCTACGAGCAGTACTTC.

The rearrangement joins TRBV12-3 or TRBV12-4 to TRBJ1-1; no firm D call. V lost 6 bases to trimming and J lost 6 bases, with 11 bases between them. The CDR3 sequence is 12 residues long. The CDR3, as DNA: TGTGCCAGCAGCCCGGGTGTGCCTGAAGCTTTCTTT. This sequence encodes CASSPGVPEAFF.

The chain has TRBV19 and TRBJ2-1, with 8 nucleotides matching TRBD1. This CDR3 spans 13 amino acids. Germline CDR1 is LNHDA and CDR2 is SQIVND (reference sequence). J lost 6 bases, V lost 4 bases, and 2 bases had no gene match. CDR3 amino acids: CASSTGQGNEQFF. Written as DNA, the CDR3 is TGTGCCAGTAGTACCGGACAGGGCAATGAGCAGTTCTTC.

The CDR3: CASSYSIPLSLSDTQYF. DNA of the CDR3: TGTGCCAGCAGTTACTCGATTCCGCTATCATTATCAGATACGCAGTATTTT. V gene TRBV6-2 or TRBV6-3 combines with J gene TRBJ2-3, with D uncertain. V was clipped by 0 bases and J by 4 bases, with 17 bases between them. CDR1 is MNHEY, CDR2 SVGEGT, per germline. The CDR3 runs 17 residues.

The chain carries TRBV5-5 and TRBJ1-2; 8 bases are shared with TRBD1. Germline loops: CDR1 SGHKS, CDR2 YYEKEE (reference sequence). After removal of 2 bases from V and 7 bases from J, the junction contained 7 bases not matched to a gene. The CDR3 totals 14 residues. Here the CDR3 DNA reads TGTGCCAGCAGCTTTGCGGACAGGGTCAGTGGCTACACCTTC. As protein: CASSFADRVSGYTF. The full variable domain, rest sourced from reference TRBV5-5 and TRBJ1-2, is DAGVTQSPTHLIKTRGQQVTLRCSPISGHKSVSWYQQVLGQGPQFIFQYYEKEERGRGNFPDRFSARQFPNYSSELNVNALLLGDSALYLCASSFADRVSGYTFGSGTRLTVV.

This clone was detected only once. The chain links TRBV5-1 to TRBJ2-1; maybe TRBD2 (5 bases). Germline V gene sequence: CDR1 SGHRS, CDR2 YFSETQ. There are 15 residues in the CDR3. Trimming pared 2 bases from V and 4 bases from J, leaving 13 bases between. CDR3 DNA: TGCGCCAGCAGCTTTAAAGCGGCGCAGTACAATGAGCAGTTCTTC. Residues: CASSFKAAQYNEQFF.

Concerning this clone itself: The germline gene is not matched at one end of the junction; a read error may be the cause. The chain links TRBV10-3 to TRBJ1-3; D unresolved. CDR1 and CDR2 (germline): ENHRY, SYGVKD. The CDR3 has 12 amino acids. The CDR3 is CAISEEMNRENF. CDR3 coding DNA: TGTGCCATCAGTGAGGAAATGAACCGCGAAAATTTT.

The CDR3, as DNA: TGTGCCAGCAGCTACCTTGTGACAGGGACCTCCTACAATGAGCAGTTCTTC. Translation gives CASSYLVTGTSYNEQFF. J is TRBJ2-1 and V is TRBV11-2; 7 nucleotides agree with TRBD1. Germline V gives CDR1 SGHAT, CDR2 FQNNGV. Germline trimming cut 4 bases from V and 0 bases from J; bases unmatched to any gene: 9. The CDR3 has 17 residues.

The J gene is TRBJ2-5, the V gene TRBV7-2, with 12 bases identical to TRBD2. Trimming cost V 4 bases and J 5 bases; bases outside gene matches: 5. Germline CDR1 and CDR2: SGHTA and FQGNSA. This CDR3 is 15 amino acids long. The CDR3, as DNA: TGTGCCAGCAGCTATACGACTAGCGGGGGTGAGACCCAGTACTTC. Translation gives CASSYTTSGGETQYF.

The chain employs TRBV30 and TRBJ2-7; D is undetermined. There are 13 residues in the CDR3. V was cut by 1 base and J by 5 bases, with 12 bases left in between. From germline, CDR1 is GTSNPN and CDR2 SVGIG (reference sequence). The chain's CDR3 is CAWSDLGRNEQYF. In nucleotides, the CDR3 is TGTGCCTGGAGTGATCTAGGTCGAAACGAGCAGTACTTC.

The chain employs TRBV7-2 and TRBJ1-4, with TRBD1 as a possible D gene (6 bases). V was trimmed by 4 bases and J by 8 bases, leaving 11 bases between them. CDR1 is SGHTA, CDR2 FQGNSA, per germline. The length of the CDR3 is 13 residues. The CDR3: CASSYPGAEKLFF. As DNA, the CDR3 is TGTGCCAGCAGCTACCCAGGGGCAGAAAAACTGTTTTTT.

The chain is built from TRBV5-1 and TRBJ2-2; D ambiguous. The CDR3 is made up of 15 amino acids. The ends were cut back, 0 bases at V and 2 bases at J, with 8 bases in the middle. Germline CDR1 is SGHRS and CDR2 is YFSETQ. The CDR3 here is CASSLGGLNTGELFF. The CDR3 coding sequence is TGCGCCAGCAGCTTGGGTGGGCTCAACACCGGGGAGCTGTTTTTT.

This clone was found once. The chain employs TRBV2 and TRBJ1-3, with D possibly matching TRBD1 (5 bases). There are 13 residues in the CDR3. V was clipped by 6 bases and J by 0 bases, with 6 bases between them. CDR1 and CDR2 (germline): SNHLY, FYNNEI. For the CDR3, the DNA is TGTGCCAGCAGACAGGACTCTGGAAACACCATATATTTT. Translating it yields CASRQDSGNTIYF.

Only a few counts were recorded for this clone. The gene calls are TRBV6-2 or TRBV6-3 and TRBJ1-1; maybe TRBD1 (5 bases). The germline V gene encodes CDR1 MNHEY and CDR2 SVGEGT. The CDR3 sequence is 14 residues long. Trimming took off 1 base at V and 5 bases at J, with 11 bases between the two ends. For the CDR3, the DNA is TGTGCCAGCAGTTACTTTGCGGGGGGAACTGAAGCTTTCTTT. Translated, it gives CASSYFAGGTEAFF.

V and J are TRBV20-1 and TRBJ1-4; 7 bases fit TRBD1. From germline, CDR1 is DFQATT and CDR2 SNEGSKA (reference sequence). J lost 5 bases, V lost 3 bases, and 12 bases had no gene match. The CDR3 has 16 amino acids. The CDR3 spells CSASRPAGTVNEKLFF. As DNA, the CDR3 is TGCAGTGCTAGTAGGCCAGCCGGGACAGTAAATGAAAAACTGTTTTTT.

The chain is built from TRBV14 and TRBJ2-1; D is ambiguous. CDR3 length: 15 residues. CDR1 is SGHDN and CDR2 is FVKESK in the germline V gene. V lost 1 base and J lost 1, with 8 bases in between. The CDR3: CASSQVPGSYNEQFF. The CDR3 DNA is TGTGCCAGCAGCCAAGTCCCCGGTTCCTACAATGAGCAGTTCTTC.

V and J are TRBV7-8 and TRBJ1-2, with D possibly TRBD1 on 5 matching bases. Germline V gives CDR1 SGHVS, CDR2 FQNEAQ. CDR3 size: 13 residues. Trimming removed 5 bases at V and 2 bases at J, with 9 bases between. The CDR3 region is CASSIGGNYGYTF. The CDR3, as DNA: TGTGCCAGCAGCATCGGGGGGAACTATGGCTACACCTTC.